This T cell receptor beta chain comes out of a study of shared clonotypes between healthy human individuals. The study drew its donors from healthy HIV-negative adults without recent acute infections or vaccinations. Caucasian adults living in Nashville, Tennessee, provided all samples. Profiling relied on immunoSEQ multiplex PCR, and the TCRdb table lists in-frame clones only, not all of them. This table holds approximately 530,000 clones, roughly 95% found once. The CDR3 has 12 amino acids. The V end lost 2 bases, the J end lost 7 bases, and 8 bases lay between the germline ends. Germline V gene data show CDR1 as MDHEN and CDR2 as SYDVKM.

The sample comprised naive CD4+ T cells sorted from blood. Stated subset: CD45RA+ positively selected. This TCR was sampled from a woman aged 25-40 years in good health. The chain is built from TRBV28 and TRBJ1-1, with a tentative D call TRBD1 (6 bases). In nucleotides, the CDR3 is TGTGCCAGCAGTTTACAGGACAGTGAAGCTTTCTTT. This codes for CASSLQDSEAFF.